Sequencing of this T cell receptor beta chain was carried out in a study of STAT5B mutations in CD4+ large granular lymphocyte leukemia. Study findings and constraints: Top patient clones used TRBV06 genes more often: 8/27 versus 2/35 in controls. Patient CD4-sorted repertoires stayed more clonal than healthy ones after leukemic-clone removal.

In regard to this clone: Its antigen is still unknown.

Germline V gene data show CDR1 as SGHTA and CDR2 as FQGNSA. CDR3 length equals 14 residues. Trimming left V 5 bases short and J 14 bases short, with 23 bases between. Only in-frame clones appear in the TCRdb table, and some are missing; sequencing was by immunoSEQ multiplex PCR. The sample yields under 30,000 clones, about 77% seen once. This receptor was taken from a human donor in good health. Sequences were obtained from CD4+ T cells from blood buffy coats. This chain connects TRBV7-2 to TRBJ2-3, with D perhaps TRBD1 or TRBD2 (5 bases each). DNA of the CDR3: TGTGCCAGCAGCCCTACAGGAGACGGGTGGGGGTGGTATTTT. As protein: CASSPTGDGWGWYF.